A selection of T cell receptor beta chains follows, all from one sample in a study of shared clonotypes between healthy human individuals. Using immunoSEQ multiplex PCR, the repertoire was profiled, and TCRdb retains in-frame clones only, with some absent. The table lists over a million clones, more than 95% of them singletons. Input material: naive CD4+ T cells sorted from blood. These receptors were obtained from a man younger than 40 in good health. Both conserved end residues are part of each CDR3. The D gene is left open where the match is weak. Part of the rows lack a size; the others show once, few, many or a class for expanded clones.

d_call: TRBD2
j_call: TRBJ2-7
clone_size: NA
v_call: TRBV11-2
cdr3_nt: TGTGCCAGTAGACGGGCGGGACTAGCGGAATACGAGCAGTACTTC
cdr3_aa: CASRRAGLAEYEQYF

d_call: NA
j_call: TRBJ1-1
clone_size: NA
v_call: TRBV5-4
cdr3_nt: TGTGCCAGCAGCCACGGACAGAACTCGGCTGAAGCTTTCTTT
cdr3_aa: CASSHGQNSAEAFF

d_call: NA
j_call: TRBJ1-5
clone_size: NA
v_call: TRBV6-5
cdr3_nt: TGTGCCAGCAGTCTGGCCCAGGGAACTAATCAGCCCCAGCATTTT
cdr3_aa: CASSLAQGTNQPQHF

d_call: TRBD2
j_call: TRBJ2-1
clone_size: NA
v_call: TRBV13
cdr3_nt: TGTGCCAGCAGCCCGGGGACTAGCGGGAGTATACATGAGCAGTTCTTC
cdr3_aa: CASSPGTSGSIHEQFF

d_call: NA
j_call: TRBJ1-2
clone_size: NA
v_call: TRBV10-2
cdr3_nt: TGCGCCAGCCTAACAGACTATGGCTACACCTTC
cdr3_aa: CASLTDYGYTF

d_call: NA
j_call: TRBJ2-7
clone_size: NA
v_call: TRBV11-2
cdr3_nt: TGTGCCAGCAGCTTCGAGCCAGAAGCCTACGAGCAGTACTTC
cdr3_aa: CASSFEPEAYEQYF

d_call: NA
j_call: TRBJ1-1
clone_size: NA
v_call: TRBV4-3
cdr3_nt: TGCGCCAGCAGCCGGGAGGACGGCGCTGAAGCTTTCTTT
cdr3_aa: CASSREDGAEAFF

d_call: NA
j_call: TRBJ2-7
clone_size: NA
v_call: TRBV13
cdr3_nt: TGTGCCAGCAGCTTAAAGGGCGCCTACGAGCAGTACTTC
cdr3_aa: CASSLKGAYEQYF

d_call: NA
j_call: TRBJ2-1
clone_size: NA
v_call: TRBV5-5
cdr3_nt: TGTGCCAGCAGCTCGGGGCTCCTTAGCTCCTACAATGAGCAGTTCTTC
cdr3_aa: CASSSGLLSSYNEQFF

d_call: NA
j_call: TRBJ1-1
clone_size: NA
v_call: TRBV6-1
cdr3_nt: TGTGCCAGTGGTCTGGGGGACACTGAAGCTTTCTTT
cdr3_aa: CASGLGDTEAFF

d_call: NA
j_call: TRBJ1-4
clone_size: NA
v_call: TRBV6-1
cdr3_nt: TGTGCCAGCAGTGAAGTAATGGGAAGGGGTCGTGAAAAACTGTTTTTT
cdr3_aa: CASSEVMGRGREKLFF

d_call: NA
j_call: TRBJ2-7
clone_size: NA
v_call: TRBV7-8
cdr3_nt: TGTGCCAGCAGTCAATCAACACGGGCCTACGAGCAGTACTTC
cdr3_aa: CASSQSTRAYEQYF

d_call: TRBD2
j_call: TRBJ2-7
clone_size: NA
v_call: TRBV7-8
cdr3_nt: TGTGCCAGCATGGGGGAGAATGCCGGGACTAGCGGCGTCTACGAGCAGTACTTC
cdr3_aa: CASMGENAGTSGVYEQYF

d_call: NA
j_call: TRBJ2-1
clone_size: NA
v_call: TRBV11-2
cdr3_nt: TGTGCCAGCAGCCCCGCATATGAGCAGTTCTTC
cdr3_aa: CASSPAYEQFF

d_call: NA
j_call: TRBJ2-3
clone_size: once
v_call: TRBV11-2
cdr3_nt: TGTGCCAGCAGCTTAGATCTAATGGATACGCAGTATTTT
cdr3_aa: CASSLDLMDTQYF

d_call: NA
j_call: TRBJ1-2
clone_size: NA
v_call: TRBV19
cdr3_nt: TGTGCCAGTAGTCCCCCTGTGGGCAGGTACTATGGCTACACCTTC
cdr3_aa: CASSPPVGRYYGYTF

d_call: NA
j_call: TRBJ1-3
clone_size: NA
v_call: TRBV9
cdr3_nt: TGTGCCAGCAGCGTAGAACAGGCAAGAAACACCATATATTTT
cdr3_aa: CASSVEQARNTIYF

d_call: NA
j_call: TRBJ2-2
clone_size: NA
v_call: TRBV2
cdr3_nt: TGTGCCAGCAGTGACAGGGGAAACACCGGGGAGCTGTTTTTT
cdr3_aa: CASSDRGNTGELFF

d_call: TRBD2
j_call: TRBJ2-4
clone_size: NA
v_call: TRBV7-2
cdr3_nt: TGTGCCAGCAGCTCCGGGACTAGAAACATTCAGTACTTC
cdr3_aa: CASSSGTRNIQYF

d_call: NA
j_call: TRBJ1-4
clone_size: NA
v_call: TRBV4-1
cdr3_nt: TGCGCCAGCAGCCAAACGGCCAGGGTTGAAAAACTGTTTTTT
cdr3_aa: CASSQTARVEKLFF

d_call: NA
j_call: TRBJ1-1
clone_size: NA
v_call: TRBV11-2
cdr3_nt: TGTGCCAGCAGCCCAGTGAACACTGAAGCTTTCTTT
cdr3_aa: CASSPVNTEAFF

d_call: NA
j_call: TRBJ2-4
clone_size: NA
v_call: TRBV5-1
cdr3_nt: TGCGCCAGCAGCCCTGGAGACGAGACCAAAAACATTCAGTACTTC
cdr3_aa: CASSPGDETKNIQYF

d_call: NA
j_call: TRBJ2-3
clone_size: NA
v_call: TRBV5-1
cdr3_nt: TGCGCCAGCAGCTTGGACGCGGAACTTAGCACAGATACGCAGTATTTT
cdr3_aa: CASSLDAELSTDTQYF

d_call: NA
j_call: TRBJ1-1
clone_size: NA
v_call: TRBV7-9
cdr3_nt: TGTGCCAGCAGCCTAGACACTGAAGCTTTCTTT
cdr3_aa: CASSLDTEAFF

d_call: NA
j_call: TRBJ1-5
clone_size: NA
v_call: TRBV21-1
cdr3_nt: TGTGCCAGCAGCCCCCGGGTGGCAGGGGAAAAGGGTGAGCCCCAGCATTTT
cdr3_aa: CASSPRVAGEKGEPQHF

d_call: TRBD2
j_call: TRBJ2-3
clone_size: NA
v_call: TRBV6-5
cdr3_nt: TGTGCCAGCAGTTATGTGACTAGCGGGAGGGTACAGTATTTT
cdr3_aa: CASSYVTSGRVQYF

d_call: NA
j_call: TRBJ2-2
clone_size: NA
v_call: TRBV19
cdr3_nt: TGTGCCAGTGGGACTCAGGGGGACACCGGGGAGCTGTTTTTT
cdr3_aa: CASGTQGDTGELFF

d_call: TRBD1
j_call: TRBJ1-5
clone_size: NA
v_call: TRBV7-8
cdr3_nt: TGTGCCAGCAGCCCCGGACAGGCGGGTAGCAATCAGCCCCAGCATTTT
cdr3_aa: CASSPGQAGSNQPQHF

d_call: NA
j_call: TRBJ1-1
clone_size: NA
v_call: TRBV5-5
cdr3_nt: TGTGCCAGCAGCTCCGGACCCGGGGGACCTGAAGCTTTCTTT
cdr3_aa: CASSSGPGGPEAFF

d_call: TRBD1
j_call: TRBJ2-1
clone_size: NA
v_call: TRBV18
cdr3_nt: TGTGCCAGCTCCCCTACAGGGGCCGCAAGGAATGAGCAGTTCTTC
cdr3_aa: CASSPTGAARNEQFF

d_call: TRBD1
j_call: TRBJ2-1
clone_size: NA
v_call: TRBV27
cdr3_nt: TGTGCCAGCAGCCCATACCTAGGGACAGGGGGCGGAGGAAATGAGCAGTTCTTC
cdr3_aa: CASSPYLGTGGGGNEQFF

d_call: NA
j_call: TRBJ2-1
clone_size: NA
v_call: TRBV7-9
cdr3_nt: TGTGCCAGCAGTCCCCACAATGAGCAGTTCTTC
cdr3_aa: CASSPHNEQFF

d_call: NA
j_call: TRBJ1-1
clone_size: NA
v_call: TRBV4-2
cdr3_nt: TGTGCCAGCAGCCAAGATGAGGGCATGAGGACTGAAGCTTTCTTT
cdr3_aa: CASSQDEGMRTEAFF

d_call: NA
j_call: TRBJ2-3
clone_size: NA
v_call: TRBV9
cdr3_nt: TGTGCCAGCAGCGGTCAGGGACTGTACACAGATACGCAGTATTTT
cdr3_aa: CASSGQGLYTDTQYF

d_call: NA
j_call: TRBJ1-5
clone_size: NA
v_call: TRBV7-2
cdr3_nt: TGTGCCAGCAGCTCCGGGGCCGCCGGGCCCCAGCATTTT
cdr3_aa: CASSSGAAGPQHF

d_call: TRBD2
j_call: TRBJ2-4
clone_size: NA
v_call: TRBV9
cdr3_nt: TGTGCCAGCAGCCCGAGCGGGAGCCTACCCCCAAACATTCAGTACTTC
cdr3_aa: CASSPSGSLPPNIQYF

d_call: NA
j_call: TRBJ1-4
clone_size: NA
v_call: TRBV15
cdr3_nt: TGTGCCACCAGCAGAGATCGTTGGAGAACAACTAATGAAAAACTGTTTTTT
cdr3_aa: CATSRDRWRTTNEKLFF

d_call: NA
j_call: TRBJ1-5
clone_size: NA
v_call: TRBV27
cdr3_nt: TGTGCCAGCAGTCCCTGGACAGACCGGGAACAGCCCCAGCATTTT
cdr3_aa: CASSPWTDREQPQHF

d_call: NA
j_call: TRBJ1-3
clone_size: once
v_call: TRBV4-3
cdr3_nt: TGCGCCAGCAGCCAAGGAAATAGGGGTGGGAGCCTTGGAAACACCATATATTTT
cdr3_aa: CASSQGNRGGSLGNTIYF

d_call: NA
j_call: TRBJ2-7
clone_size: NA
v_call: TRBV29-1
cdr3_nt: TGCAGCGTTGAAGACAGAACCTACGAGCAGTACTTC
cdr3_aa: CSVEDRTYEQYF

d_call: TRBD2
j_call: TRBJ2-1
clone_size: NA
v_call: TRBV5-1
cdr3_nt: TGCGCCAGCAGCACCGGACTAGCGGGAGGGCACAATGAGCAGTTCTTC
cdr3_aa: CASSTGLAGGHNEQFF

d_call: NA
j_call: TRBJ1-1
clone_size: NA
v_call: TRBV7-6
cdr3_nt: TGTGCCAGCAGCCCCTACGTCACATATAACACTGAAGCTTTCTTT
cdr3_aa: CASSPYVTYNTEAFF

d_call: NA
j_call: TRBJ2-3
clone_size: NA
v_call: TRBV7-3
cdr3_nt: TGTGCCAGCAGCCCGGGGGCCGGCACAGATACGCAGTATTTT
cdr3_aa: CASSPGAGTDTQYF

d_call: NA
j_call: TRBJ1-2
clone_size: NA
v_call: TRBV30
cdr3_nt: TGTGCCTGGAGTGTACTAGGGGGGCATGGCTACACCTTC
cdr3_aa: CAWSVLGGHGYTF

d_call: NA
j_call: TRBJ1-5
clone_size: NA
v_call: TRBV7-9
cdr3_nt: TGTGCCAGCAGCTTAGGGGCGGGCAATCAGCCCCAGCATTTT
cdr3_aa: CASSLGAGNQPQHF

d_call: TRBD1
j_call: TRBJ1-1
clone_size: once
v_call: TRBV11-2
cdr3_nt: TGTGCCAGCAGAGATACAGGGGGCGCGCGATTTCGCACTGAAGCTTTCTTT
cdr3_aa: CASRDTGGARFRTEAFF

d_call: NA
j_call: TRBJ2-3
clone_size: NA
v_call: TRBV14
cdr3_nt: TGTGCCAGCAGCCGGAGAGATACGCAGTATTTT
cdr3_aa: CASSRRDTQYF

d_call: TRBD1
j_call: TRBJ2-1
clone_size: NA
v_call: TRBV6-5
cdr3_nt: TGTGCCAGCAGTGAGGGACAGGGGGCGTGGGAGCAGTTCTTC
cdr3_aa: CASSEGQGAWEQFF

d_call: NA
j_call: TRBJ2-1
clone_size: NA
v_call: TRBV7-8
cdr3_nt: TGTGCCAGCAGCTCGGGAGAGCAGTTCTTC
cdr3_aa: CASSSGEQFF

d_call: TRBD1
j_call: TRBJ2-1
clone_size: NA
v_call: TRBV6-5
cdr3_nt: TGTGCCAGCAAGCTCCCGGGACAGGGTTTTCTTGAGCAGTTCTTC
cdr3_aa: CASKLPGQGFLEQFF

d_call: NA
j_call: TRBJ1-2
clone_size: once
v_call: TRBV6-5
cdr3_nt: TGTGCCAGCAGATCCACAGGGAACGATGGCTACACCTTC
cdr3_aa: CASRSTGNDGYTF

d_call: NA
j_call: TRBJ2-6
clone_size: NA
v_call: TRBV2
cdr3_nt: TGTGCCAGCAGTGAAAAAGGATTTGGGGCCAACGTCCTGACTTTC
cdr3_aa: CASSEKGFGANVLTF

d_call: NA
j_call: TRBJ2-3
clone_size: NA
v_call: TRBV29-1
cdr3_nt: TGCAGCGTTGAAGAGGAGGGGAGAGCCACAGATACGCAGTATTTT
cdr3_aa: CSVEEEGRATDTQYF

d_call: NA
j_call: TRBJ2-3
clone_size: NA
v_call: TRBV19
cdr3_nt: TGTGCCAGTAGTATCCGACTCCTAGATACGCAGTATTTT
cdr3_aa: CASSIRLLDTQYF

d_call: NA
j_call: TRBJ2-5
clone_size: once
v_call: TRBV30
cdr3_nt: TGTGCCTGGACCCCCTCAGGGCCAAAGACCCAGTACTTC
cdr3_aa: CAWTPSGPKTQYF